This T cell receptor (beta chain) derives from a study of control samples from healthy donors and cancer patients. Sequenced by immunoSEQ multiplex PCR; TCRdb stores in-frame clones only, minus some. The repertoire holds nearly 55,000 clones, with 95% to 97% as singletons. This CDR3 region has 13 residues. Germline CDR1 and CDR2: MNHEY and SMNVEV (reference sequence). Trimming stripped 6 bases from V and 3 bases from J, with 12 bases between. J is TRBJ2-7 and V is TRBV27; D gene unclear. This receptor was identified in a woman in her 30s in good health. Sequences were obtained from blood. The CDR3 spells CASRRARNYEQYF. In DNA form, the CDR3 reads TGTGCCAGCAGGCGAGCACGGAACTACGAGCAGTACTTC.